This note documents a single T cell receptor beta chain sequence. Its specificity is unknown. The V gene's germline CDR1 is SNHLY and CDR2 FYNNEI. Trimming shortened V by 6 bases and J by 8 bases, and 14 bases separated the two germline ends. The CDR3 contains 13 residues. It was healthy bone marrow donors who served as donors. The PCR made use of 60 Vbeta and 13 Jbeta primers. Sequencing used immunoSEQ multiplex PCR; TCRdb keeps in-frame clones, though not all of them. Counted here are roughly 120,000 clones, over 75% occurring once; the ten biggest clones make up roughly 12%. This entry belongs to a study of cytomegalovirus exposure and HLA in healthy donors. The study's findings and limits: After further analysis at a later stage, roughly 15,000 TCR beta sequences were associated with HLA alleles at 0.05 false discovery rate. Links to common viral pathogens appeared, in a later analysis, for several of the most significant clusters. Earlier analysis yielded a pattern in which most TCR beta V segments were productive about 90% or about 30% of the time.

The TCR comes from a middle-aged woman in good health and CMV-seropositive. The genes are TRBV2 and TRBJ1-3, with D possibly TRBD1 on 6 matching bases. Sequenced: PBMCs. For the CDR3, the DNA is TGTGCCAGCAGGGACAGCCGGCGGGACACCATATATTTT. This encodes CASRDSRRDTIYF.